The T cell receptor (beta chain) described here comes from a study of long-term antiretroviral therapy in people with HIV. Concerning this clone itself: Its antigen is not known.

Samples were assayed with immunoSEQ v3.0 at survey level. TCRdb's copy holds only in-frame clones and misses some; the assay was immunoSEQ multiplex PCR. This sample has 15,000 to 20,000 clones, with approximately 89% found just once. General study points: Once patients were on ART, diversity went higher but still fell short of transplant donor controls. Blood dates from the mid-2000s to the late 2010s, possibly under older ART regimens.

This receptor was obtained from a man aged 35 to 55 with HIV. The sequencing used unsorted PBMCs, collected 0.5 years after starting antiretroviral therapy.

CDR3 DNA: TGCGCCAGCCAACCCGGACAGGGGACCTACGAGCAGTACTTC. Its protein is CASQPGQGTYEQYF. The J gene is TRBJ2-7, the V gene TRBV5-1, with TRBD1 matching over 9 bases. V was pared by 7 bases and J by 2 bases, with 7 bases of the junction left unmatched. CDR3 length equals 14 residues. The germline V gene encodes CDR1 SGHRS and CDR2 YFSETQ.